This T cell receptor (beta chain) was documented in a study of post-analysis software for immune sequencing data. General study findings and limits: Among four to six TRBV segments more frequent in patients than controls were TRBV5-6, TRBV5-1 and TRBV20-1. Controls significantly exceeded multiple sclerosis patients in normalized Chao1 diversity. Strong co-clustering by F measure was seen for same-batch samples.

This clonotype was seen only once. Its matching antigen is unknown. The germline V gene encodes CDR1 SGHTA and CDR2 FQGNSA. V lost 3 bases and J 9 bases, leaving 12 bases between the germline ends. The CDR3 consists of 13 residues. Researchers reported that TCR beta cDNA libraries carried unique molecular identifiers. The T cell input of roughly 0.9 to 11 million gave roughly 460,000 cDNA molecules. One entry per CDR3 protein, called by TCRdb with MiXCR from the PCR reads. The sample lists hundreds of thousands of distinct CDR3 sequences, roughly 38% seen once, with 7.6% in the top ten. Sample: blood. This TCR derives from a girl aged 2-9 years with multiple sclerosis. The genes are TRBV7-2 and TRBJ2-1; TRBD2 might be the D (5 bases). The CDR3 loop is CASSFPSSLEQFF. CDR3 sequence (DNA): TGTGCCAGCAGCTTCCCTAGCAGCCTTGAGCAGTTCTTC.